The clone carrying this T cell receptor (beta chain) has more than one count but fewer than ten. Its target is unknown. Via MiXCR, TCRdb re-called the reads, giving one row per CDR3 protein. The table includes approximately 730,000 distinct CDR3 sequences, roughly 29% detected once. The data derive from a study of T cell repertoires in cytomegalovirus infection. Turning to the study itself: It can be stated that public TCR beta signatures indicated CMV infection as well as a matching HLA type.

Germline values: CDR1 SGHRS, CDR2 YFSETQ. V lost 0 bases and J 0 bases, leaving 12 bases between the germline ends. There are 16 residues in the CDR3. General study findings and limits: Clonotype analysis showed dominance of the ex vivo response by HLA-C-restricted CMV-specific TCR beta clonotypes.

This receptor was identified in a human donor in good health (CMV status not recorded). Some clones in this sample may be carry-over from other donors' samples. Sample: cultured CD8+ T cells from PBMCs, taken from culture after CMV antigen stimulation. This chain connects TRBV5-1 to TRBJ1-1, with D possibly TRBD1 on 5 matching bases. CDR3 in amino acids: CASSLADAGLNTEAFF. The CDR3 DNA is TGCGCCAGCAGCTTGGCCGATGCAGGGCTGAACACTGAAGCTTTCTTT.